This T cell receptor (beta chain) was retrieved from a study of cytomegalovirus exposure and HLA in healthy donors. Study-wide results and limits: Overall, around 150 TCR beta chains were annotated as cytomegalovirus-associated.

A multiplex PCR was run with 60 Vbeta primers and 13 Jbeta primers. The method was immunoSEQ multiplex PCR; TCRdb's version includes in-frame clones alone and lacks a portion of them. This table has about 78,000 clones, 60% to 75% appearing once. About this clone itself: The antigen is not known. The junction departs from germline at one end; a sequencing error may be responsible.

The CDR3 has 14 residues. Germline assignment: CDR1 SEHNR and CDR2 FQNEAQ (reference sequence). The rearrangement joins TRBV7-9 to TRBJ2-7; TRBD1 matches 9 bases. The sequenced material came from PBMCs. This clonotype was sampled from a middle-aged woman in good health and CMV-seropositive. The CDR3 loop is CASSFGDRVDPPDF. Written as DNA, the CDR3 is TGTGCCAGCAGCTTTGGGGACAGGGTCGACCCCCCAGACTTC.